The 22 T cell receptor beta chains below all came from one sample that was sequenced in a study of vaccination effects on CD4 cells after COVID-19. TCRdb keeps only in-frame clones here, not all; method: immunoSEQ multiplex PCR. The sample records under 85,000 clones, 74% being singletons. These receptors have no known antigen. Before any sequencing was done, the ViraFEST assay used viral peptide pools to expand antigen-specific CD4+ T cells. An approximately nine-day culture period preceded the isolation of CD4+ T cells. The material was CD4+ T cells from PBMCs cultured with HCoV-229E spike peptides, obtained before COVID-19 vaccination. All receptors come from a human donor who received a COVID-19 vaccine.

Only one count was recorded for this clone. The chain carries TRBV5-5 and TRBJ1-2; TRBD1 matches 9 bases. This CDR3 spans 13 amino acids. Unmatched junction bases numbered 7, after V lost 4 bases and J lost 9 bases. Looked up from germline, CDR1 is SGHKS and CDR2 is YYEKEE (reference sequence). CDR3 DNA sequence: TGTGCCAGCAGCAACGATGGACAGGGGCGCTACACCTTC. This codes for CASSNDGQGRYTF. Full variable domain (outside the CDR3, taken from reference TRBV5-5 and TRBJ1-2): DAGVTQSPTHLIKTRGQQVTLRCSPISGHKSVSWYQQVLGQGPQFIFQYYEKEERGRGNFPDRFSARQFPNYSSELNVNALLLGDSALYLCASSNDGQGRYTFGSGTRLTVV.

This sequence joins TRBV5-1 and TRBJ1-4; D not resolved. The germline CDR1 and CDR2 sequences are SGHRS and YFSETQ. V was clipped by 3 bases and J by 7 bases, with 19 bases between them. The CDR3 loop spans 16 amino acids. Written as DNA, the CDR3 is TGCGCCAGCAGCTACTCCGTACCAGGTTCTAGTGAAAAACTGTTTTTT. Its translation is CASSYSVPGSSEKLFF.

This chain joins TRBV10-3 and TRBJ1-1, with a possible D match to TRBD1 (5 bases). Germline V gene lookup returns CDR1 ENHRY and CDR2 SYGVKD. Deletions cut 11 bases from V and 1 base from J, with 17 bases between. The CDR3 runs 14 residues. The CDR3 protein is CASASVGPNTEAFF. Written as DNA, the CDR3 is TGTGCCTCCGCAAGTGTGGGACCGAACACTGAAGCTTTCTTT.

The V and J genes are TRBV5-1 and TRBJ2-5; the match to TRBD2 covers 8 bases. V dropped 5 bases and J dropped 7; count of bases not matched to a gene: 7. Per the germline V gene, CDR1 is SGHRS and CDR2 is YFSETQ. The CDR3 length is 13 residues. The CDR3 DNA is TGCGCCAGCAGTCCGGGGGGGCCGGCGACCCAGTACTTC. Amino acids: CASSPGGPATQYF.

The V call is TRBV28, the J call TRBJ2-2; D remains ambiguous. Looked up from germline, CDR1 is MDHEN and CDR2 is SYDVKM. Trimming stripped 2 bases from V and 2 bases from J, with 6 bases between. This CDR3 region has 14 residues. In DNA form, the CDR3 reads TGTGCCAGCAGTTTAGCGGTAAACACCGGGGAGCTGTTTTTT. Translation gives CASSLAVNTGELFF.

The V call is TRBV6-2 or TRBV6-3, the J call TRBJ2-3, with 10 bases that match TRBD2. V shed 4 bases, J shed 4 bases, and the junction held 14 bases outside the gene matches. This CDR3 region has 18 residues. Germline CDR1 is MNHEY and CDR2 is SVGEGT. Here the CDR3 DNA reads TGTGCCAGCAGTTGGCTAGCGGGGGACCATAGACTCCCAGATACGCAGTATTTT. As protein: CASSWLAGDHRLPDTQYF.

This clone was seen just once. The chain carries TRBV28 and TRBJ2-2; tentatively, D is TRBD1 (5 bases). The germline V and J ends were trimmed by 2 bases and 0 bases, with 7 bases remaining between them. Germline V gene sequence: CDR1 MDHEN, CDR2 SYDVKM. The CDR3 contains 15 residues. DNA for the CDR3: TGTGCCAGCAGTTTACAGGGCTCGAACACCGGGGAGCTGTTTTTT. Translated, it gives CASSLQGSNTGELFF.

This rearrangement joins TRBV24-1 to TRBJ2-3; D is unresolved. The germline gives CDR1 KGHDR, CDR2 SFDVKD. V dropped 5 bases and J dropped 2 bases, with 7 bases sitting between them. The CDR3 is 13 residues long. As DNA, the CDR3 is TGTGCCACCAGTGGTCAGACCACAGATACGCAGTATTTT. It translates to CATSGQTTDTQYF.

This chain joins TRBV12-5 and TRBJ1-5; D not resolved. The germline gives CDR1 LGHNT, CDR2 FRNRAP. The CDR3 is made up of 14 amino acids. With 6 bases removed from V and 4 bases from J, the gap between germline ends came to 13 bases. CDR3 bases: TGTGCTAGTGGCCTAGGACTGAAGAATCAGCCCCAGCATTTT. Translation: CASGLGLKNQPQHF.

This clone was detected only once. The chain links TRBV2 to TRBJ2-5, with TRBD1 matching over 8 bases. The V and J ends lost 6 bases and 0 bases, in that order; junction bases with no gene match: 6. The CDR3 is 15 amino acids. Germline CDR1 reads SNHLY; CDR2 reads FYNNEI. The CDR3 DNA is TGTGCCAGCAGACCCAGACAGGGGTACCAAGAGACCCAGTACTTC. Translated: CASRPRQGYQETQYF.

This chain links TRBV5-6 with TRBJ1-4; D is possibly TRBD1 (6 bases). The germline V gene has CDR1 SGHDT and CDR2 YYEEEE. The V end lost 0 bases, the J end lost 4 bases, and 13 bases lay between the germline ends. This CDR3 is 16 amino acids long. The CDR3 sequence: CASSLGGGTGNEKLFF. CDR3 sequence (DNA): TGTGCCAGCAGCTTGGGCGGGGGCACGGGTAATGAAAAACTGTTTTTT.

The count of this clone is one. In DNA form, the CDR3 reads TGCGCCAGCAGCCCCTGGACCAGCACAGATACGCAGTATTTT. Encoded protein: CASSPWTSTDTQYF. This sequence joins TRBV5-1 and TRBJ2-3; no definite D call. Germline lookup yields CDR1 SGHRS and CDR2 YFSETQ. This CDR3 is built from 14 residues. Between the trimmed V and J ends, which lost 4 bases and 0 bases, there was a span of 9 bases.

This clone was counted only a few times. The chain recombines TRBV2 with TRBJ1-4; a possible D gene is TRBD1 (6 bases). The CDR3 is 14 amino acids. V shed 5 bases and J shed 4 bases, with 11 bases lying between them. Germline CDR1 is SNHLY and CDR2 is FYNNEI. The CDR3 nucleotides read TGTGCCAGCAGTAGGACAGAGAATAATGAAAAACTGTTTTTT. It is translated as CASSRTENNEKLFF.

The rearrangement uses TRBV4-3 and TRBJ2-2, with 9 bases aligning to TRBD2. Trimming took 4 bases from V and 0 from J; bases not matched to a gene: 9. This CDR3 has 18 amino acids. CDR1 LGHNA and CDR2 YSLEER come from the germline V gene. In DNA, the CDR3 is TGCGCCAGCAGCCCTAGGGCTGCGGGGGGGTCGAACACCGGGGAGCTGTTTTTT. This sequence encodes CASSPRAAGGSNTGELFF.

The CDR3 loop reads CSVAGPMPGNTIYF. In nucleotides, the CDR3 is TGCAGCGTGGCGGGCCCAATGCCTGGAAACACCATATATTTT. The chain links TRBV29-1 to TRBJ1-3; unclear D gene. Germline assignment: CDR1 SQVTM and CDR2 ANQGSEA. The CDR3 consists of 14 residues. Trimming left V 6 bases short and J 2 bases short, with 14 bases between.

V gene TRBV2 combines with J gene TRBJ2-2, with D hard to call. The length of the CDR3 is 14 residues. The ends were cut back, 4 bases at V and 4 bases at J, with 10 bases in the middle. Per the germline V gene, CDR1 is SNHLY and CDR2 is FYNNEI. DNA for the CDR3: TGTGCCAGCAGTGTAACCTCCAGCACCGGGGAGCTGTTTTTT. It translates to CASSVTSSTGELFF.

This chain links TRBV7-8 with TRBJ2-7; TRBD2 matches at 7 bases. The CDR3 has 13 residues. CDR1 and CDR2 (germline): SGHVS, FQNEAQ. Trimming at V came to 3 bases and at J to 1 base, leaving 0 bases not matched to a gene. The CDR3 region has the DNA TGTGCCAGCAGCTTCGGGGGGTCCTACGAGCAGTACGTC. It codes for CASSFGGSYEQYV.

The rearrangement uses TRBV6-4 and TRBJ2-4, with no clear D. Germline values: CDR1 MRHNA, CDR2 SNTAGT. The V end was cut by 7 bases, the J end by 8 bases, with 12 bases between. This CDR3 has 12 amino acids. The DNA of the CDR3 is TGTGCCAGCACTAGAAGATGGTACATTCAGTACTTC. Protein: CASTRRWYIQYF.

This chain joins TRBV5-1 and TRBJ1-1, with D possibly matching TRBD1 (5 bases). Germline CDR1 and CDR2: SGHRS and YFSETQ. The CDR3 spans 14 residues. V lost 4 bases and J 6 bases, leaving 16 bases between the germline ends. CDR3 protein: CASSLDTGNPEAFF. The CDR3 DNA reads as TGCGCCAGCAGCCTGGATACAGGTAACCCTGAAGCTTTCTTT.

V and J are TRBV10-1 and TRBJ2-1, with D uncertain. This CDR3 is 13 amino acids long. Germline lookup yields CDR1 WNHNN and CDR2 SYGVQD (reference sequence). V was shortened by 6 bases and J by 8 bases, with 14 bases between the two germline ends. CDR3 sequence: CASRLGPRDEQFF. Written as DNA, the CDR3 is TGCGCCAGCAGGCTAGGCCCACGGGATGAGCAGTTCTTC.

This chain links TRBV7-2 with TRBJ2-2; 10 nucleotides match TRBD2. From germline, CDR1 is SGHTA and CDR2 FQGNSA. V shed 1 base, J shed 4 bases, and the junction held 3 bases outside the gene matches. The CDR3 is 16 amino acids. CDR3 sequence (DNA): TGTGCCAGCAGCTTAGTTAGCGGGGGGATCACCGGGGAGCTGTTTTTT. As protein: CASSLVSGGITGELFF.

This chain uses TRBV10-3 with TRBJ1-1; 7 bases agree with TRBD1. Looked up from germline, CDR1 is ENHRY and CDR2 is SYGVKD. This CDR3 has 15 amino acids. With 6 bases clipped from V and 0 bases from J, the junction kept 7 bases outside the gene matches. CDR3 nucleotides: TGTGCCATCAGGGAGGGGGCTGGTGTGAACACTGAAGCTTTCTTT. Its protein product is CAIREGAGVNTEAFF.